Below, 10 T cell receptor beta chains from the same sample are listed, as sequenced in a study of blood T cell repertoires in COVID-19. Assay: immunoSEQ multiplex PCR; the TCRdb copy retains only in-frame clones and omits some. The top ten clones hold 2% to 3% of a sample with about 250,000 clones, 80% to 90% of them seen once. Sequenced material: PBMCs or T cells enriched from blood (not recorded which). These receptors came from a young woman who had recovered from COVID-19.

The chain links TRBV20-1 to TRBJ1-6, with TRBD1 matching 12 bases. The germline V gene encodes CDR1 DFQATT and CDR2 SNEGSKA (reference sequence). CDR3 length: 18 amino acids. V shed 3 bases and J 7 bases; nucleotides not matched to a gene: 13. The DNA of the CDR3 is TGCAGTGCTAGTTTAGGGACAGGGGGCGATGTAGGCAATTCACCCCTCCACTTT. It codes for CSASLGTGGDVGNSPLHF.

DNA of the CDR3: TGTGCCAGCAGCTATACCGGGACAGCCAATTCACCCCTCCACTTT. Translation: CASSYTGTANSPLHF. The chain has TRBV28 and TRBJ1-6, with 7 bases fitting TRBD1. The germline CDR1 and CDR2 sequences are MDHEN and SYDVKM. This CDR3 spans 15 amino acids. The J segment lost 7 bases and the V segment lost 6 bases, leaving 9 bases of the junction unmatched.

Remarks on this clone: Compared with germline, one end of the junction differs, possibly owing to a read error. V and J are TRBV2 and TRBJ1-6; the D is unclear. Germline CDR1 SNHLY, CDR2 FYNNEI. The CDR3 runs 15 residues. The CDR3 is CASSEGPGEMPPLHF. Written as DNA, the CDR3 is TGTGCCAGCAGCGAAGGGCCCGGGGAGATGCCACCCCTCCACTTT.

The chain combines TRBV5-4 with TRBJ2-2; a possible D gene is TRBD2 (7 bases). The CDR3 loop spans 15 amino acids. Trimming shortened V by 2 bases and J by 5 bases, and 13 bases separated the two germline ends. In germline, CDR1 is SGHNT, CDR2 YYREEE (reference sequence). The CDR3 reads CASSFEGGPTGELFF. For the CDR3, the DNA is TGTGCCAGCAGCTTCGAGGGGGGGCCGACCGGGGAGCTGTTTTTT.

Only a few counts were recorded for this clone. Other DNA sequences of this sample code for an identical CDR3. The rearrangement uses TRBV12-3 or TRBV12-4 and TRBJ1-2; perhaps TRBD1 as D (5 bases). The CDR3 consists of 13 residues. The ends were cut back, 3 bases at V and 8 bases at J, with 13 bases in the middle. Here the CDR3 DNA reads TGTGCCAGCAGTTTCGGGCAGGGTGAAGGCTACACCTTC. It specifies CASSFGQGEGYTF.

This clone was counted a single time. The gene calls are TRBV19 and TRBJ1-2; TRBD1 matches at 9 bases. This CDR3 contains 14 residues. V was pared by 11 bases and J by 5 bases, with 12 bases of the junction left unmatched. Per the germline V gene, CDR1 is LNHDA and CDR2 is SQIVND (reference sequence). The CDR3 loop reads CASRDGTGKYGYTF. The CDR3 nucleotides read TGTGCCTCTCGGGACGGGACAGGGAAATATGGCTACACCTTC.

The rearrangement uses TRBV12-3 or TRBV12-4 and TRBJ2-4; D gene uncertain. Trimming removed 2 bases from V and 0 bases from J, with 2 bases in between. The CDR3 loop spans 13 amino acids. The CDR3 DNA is TGTGCCAGCAGTTTACTAGCCAAAAACATTCAGTACTTC. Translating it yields CASSLLAKNIQYF.

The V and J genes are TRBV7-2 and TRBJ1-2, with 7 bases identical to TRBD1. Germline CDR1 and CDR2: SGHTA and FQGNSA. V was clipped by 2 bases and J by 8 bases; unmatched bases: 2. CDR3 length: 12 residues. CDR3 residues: CASSLSGGGYTF. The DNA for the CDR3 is TGTGCCAGCAGCTTATCAGGGGGAGGCTACACCTTC.

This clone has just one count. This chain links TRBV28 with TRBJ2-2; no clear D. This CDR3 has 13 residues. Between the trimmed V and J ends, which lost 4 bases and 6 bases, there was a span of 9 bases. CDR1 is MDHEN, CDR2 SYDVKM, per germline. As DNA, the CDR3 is TGTGCCAGCAGTTACCCCGGAGCCGGGGAGCTGTTTTTT. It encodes CASSYPGAGELFF.

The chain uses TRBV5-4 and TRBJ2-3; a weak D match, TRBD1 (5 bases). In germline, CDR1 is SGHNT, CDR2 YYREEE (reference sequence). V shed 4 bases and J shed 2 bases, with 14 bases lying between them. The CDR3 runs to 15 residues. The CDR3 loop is CASSGGQGYTDTQYF. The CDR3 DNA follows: TGTGCCAGCAGCGGTGGACAAGGCTACACAGATACGCAGTATTTT.